Presented here are 30 T cell receptor beta chains from one specimen sequenced in a study of regulatory T cells in long-lasting Graves disease. The time point here: newly diagnosed GD, antithyroid drugs for less than 3 months. RNA isolated from PBMCs was used to make the TCR library. Construction of TCR beta libraries relied on iRepertoire HTBI primers and on Arm-PCR targeting CDR3 regions. TCRdb independently ran MiXCR on the multiplex PCR reads; one entry per CDR3 protein. The sample lists about 370,000 distinct CDR3 sequences; 15% to 17% were seen once. The specimen was peripheral blood mononuclear cells (PBMCs), collected at new diagnosis, from a patient treated with antithyroid drugs. These TCRs come from a female donor with Graves disease.

In this sample, this clonotype turned up many times. This rearrangement joins TRBV6-1 to TRBJ1-5, with D maybe TRBD1 (6 bases). Germline values: CDR1 MNHNS, CDR2 SASEGT. V lost 5 bases and J 2 bases, leaving 13 bases between the germline ends. The CDR3 covers 15 residues. CDR3 bases: TGTGCCAGCAGTCCTGGGGGCGGGGGCAATCAGCCCCAGCATTTT. Its translation is CASSPGGGGNQPQHF.

This clonotype was seen only a few times. The chain recombines TRBV27 with TRBJ1-4; possibly TRBD1 for D (5 bases). The CDR3 contains 16 residues. Germline V lookup: CDR1 MNHEY, CDR2 SMNVEV (reference sequence). V gave up 5 bases and J gave up 0 bases, with 13 bases separating them. This CDR3 is CASSPGTSSTNEKLFF. The DNA of the CDR3 is TGTGCCAGCAGTCCAGGGACTTCGTCAACTAATGAAAAACTGTTTTTT.

The chain joins TRBV4-1 to TRBJ1-2; weak D call: TRBD1 (5 bases). CDR1 is MGHRA, CDR2 YSYEKL, per germline. Between the trimmed V and J ends, which lost 0 bases and 0 bases, there was a span of 20 bases. CDR3 length equals 19 residues. The CDR3 DNA follows: TGCGCCAGCAGCCAAGATACGGTCATCCGGGGGGGACCTAACTATGGCTACACCTTC. Protein: CASSQDTVIRGGPNYGYTF.

At least ten counts were recorded for this clonotype. The CDR3 here is CASSLQGSAQPQHF. The CDR3 coding sequence is TGTGCCAGCAGTTTACAAGGTTCGGCTCAGCCCCAGCATTTT. V and J are TRBV12-3 or TRBV12-4 and TRBJ1-5; no clear D. The CDR3 extends over 14 amino acids. Trimming took 2 bases from V and 6 from J, leaving 11 bases between them.

The rearrangement links TRBV19 to TRBJ1-1; TRBD1 agrees at 10 bases. The CDR3 length is 13 residues. From germline, CDR1 is LNHDA and CDR2 SQIVND (reference sequence). Trimming took 10 bases from V and 4 from J; bases not matched to a gene: 6. DNA for the CDR3: TGTGCCACGGGACAGGGGCTATCCACTGAAGCTTTCTTT. Translated: CATGQGLSTEAFF.

This clonotype was counted only a few times. The chain carries TRBV11-2 and TRBJ1-2; tentative D call: TRBD1 (5 bases). The CDR3 runs 15 residues. Between the trimmed V and J ends, which lost 5 bases and 2 bases, there was a span of 15 bases. The germline gives CDR1 SGHAT, CDR2 FQNNGV. The chain's CDR3 is CASSPLPTVNYGYTF. The CDR3 nucleotides are TGTGCCAGCAGCCCGCTACCGACAGTCAACTATGGCTACACCTTC.

This clonotype was counted at least ten times. The rearrangement joins TRBV27 to TRBJ2-3; 8 bases agree with TRBD2. The CDR3 extends over 17 amino acids. V was pared by 6 bases and J by 2 bases, with 13 bases of the junction left unmatched. Germline lookup yields CDR1 MNHEY and CDR2 SMNVEV (reference sequence). This chain's CDR3 is CASSQKRGSYFTDTQYF. CDR3 coding DNA: TGTGCCAGCAGCCAGAAGCGGGGGAGCTACTTCACAGATACGCAGTATTTT.

In this sample, this clonotype turned up a few times. The rearrangement uses TRBV27 and TRBJ2-6, with D tentatively TRBD1 (6 bases). Looked up from germline, CDR1 is MNHEY and CDR2 is SMNVEV (reference sequence). This CDR3 has 15 amino acids. Trimming pared 5 bases from V and 4 bases from J, leaving 12 bases between. CDR3 sequence reads: CASSPTGLGANVLTF. The CDR3 DNA sequence: TGTGCCAGCAGTCCTACAGGGTTGGGGGCCAACGTCCTGACTTTC.

This clonotype appeared many times. CDR3 sequence reads: CSVEGVVGRAIGNEQFF. CDR3 coding DNA: TGCAGCGTTGAAGGGGTCGTCGGGAGGGCCATCGGCAATGAGCAGTTCTTC. The V call is TRBV29-1, the J call TRBJ2-1, with 8 nucleotides matching TRBD2. CDR1 SQVTM and CDR2 ANQGSEA come from the germline V gene. This CDR3 comprises 17 residues. The V and J ends lost 1 base and 6 bases, in that order; junction bases with no gene match: 14.

V is TRBV5-5 and J is TRBJ2-2; D possibly corresponds to TRBD1 (6 bases). Germline V gene data show CDR1 as SGHKS and CDR2 as YYEKEE (reference sequence). The germline V and J ends were trimmed by 4 bases and 5 bases, with 18 bases remaining between them. CDR3 length: 16 amino acids. The CDR3 bases are TGTGCCAGCAGCCTCGGGGCGAGGGGGAGAACCGGGGAGCTGTTTTTT. It encodes CASSLGARGRTGELFF.

This clonotype was seen at least ten times. This chain links TRBV7-6 with TRBJ1-1; D gene unclear. The CDR3 runs 15 residues. Per the germline V gene, CDR1 is SGHVS and CDR2 is FNYEAQ. V was pared by 1 base and J by 4 bases, with 13 bases between. In DNA, the CDR3 is TGTGCCAGCAGCTTAGTCGGCTATGGTGGCACTGAAGCTTTCTTT. It yields the protein CASSLVGYGGTEAFF. The full variable domain, in which reference TRBV7-6 and TRBJ1-1 provide the parts outside the CDR3, is GAGVSQSPRYKVTKRGQDVALRCDPISGHVSLYWYRQALGQGPEFLTYFNYEAQQDKSGLPNDRFSAERPEGSISTLTIQRTEQRDSAMYRCASSLVGYGGTEAFFGQGTRLTVV.

This clonotype was recorded many times. V is TRBV6-1 and J is TRBJ2-7; D not certain. Deletions cut 3 bases from V and 1 base from J, with 10 bases between. Germline V gene lookup returns CDR1 MNHNS and CDR2 SASEGT. The CDR3 spans 14 residues. The CDR3 DNA is TGTGCCAGCAGTGACAGGTTACCTTCCTACGAGCAGTACTTC. Translating gives CASSDRLPSYEQYF.

This clonotype was found many times. The genes are TRBV6-5 and TRBJ2-4, with D possibly being TRBD1 or TRBD2 (5 bases each). The CDR3 sequence is 15 residues long. Germline V gene lookup returns CDR1 MNHEY and CDR2 SVGAGI. Trimming removed 4 bases at V and 8 bases at J, with 18 bases between. This chain's CDR3 is CASSSGVLGTDIQYF. The CDR3 nucleotides are TGTGCCAGCAGTTCGGGCGTGTTAGGGACGGACATTCAGTACTTC.

The sample holds many counts of this clonotype. The gene calls are TRBV4-2 and TRBJ1-2, with D unresolved. From germline, CDR1 is LGHNA and CDR2 YNFKEQ. The CDR3 runs 14 residues. Trimming pared 1 base from V and 2 bases from J, leaving 8 bases between. The CDR3 DNA follows: TGTGCCAGCAGCCAAGTACCGGGGAACTATGGCTACACCTTC. Protein: CASSQVPGNYGYTF.

The sample holds a few counts of this clonotype. The chain links TRBV20-1 to TRBJ1-3; 7 bases align to TRBD1. V shed 0 bases, J shed 7 bases, and the junction held 9 bases outside the gene matches. The CDR3 has 15 amino acids. Germline V gives CDR1 DFQATT, CDR2 SNEGSKA (reference sequence). This chain's CDR3 is CSARDDRAMENTIYF. Here the CDR3 DNA reads TGCAGTGCTAGAGATGACAGGGCAATGGAGAACACCATATATTTT.

The J gene is TRBJ2-2, the V gene TRBV5-1, with no clear D. The V end was cut by 4 bases, the J end by 4 bases, with 11 bases between. The CDR3 consists of 14 residues. Germline CDR1 reads SGHRS; CDR2 reads YFSETQ. The CDR3 DNA sequence: TGCGCCAGCAGCCCTGGGGTATCCACCGGGGAGCTGTTTTTT. This codes for CASSPGVSTGELFF.

This clonotype was counted at least ten times. The chain uses TRBV20-1 and TRBJ2-1; the match to TRBD1 covers 9 bases. The CDR3 length is 15 residues. Germline CDR1 and CDR2: DFQATT and SNEGSKA (reference sequence). V shed 2 bases and J 4 bases; nucleotides not matched to a gene: 6. For the CDR3, the DNA is TGCAGTGCTAGACCAAGACAGGGGGTGTACAATGAGCAGTTCTTC. Translated, it gives CSARPRQGVYNEQFF.

V gene TRBV20-1 combines with J gene TRBJ2-7; TRBD2 agrees at 11 bases. There are 14 residues in the CDR3. Germline V gene sequence: CDR1 DFQATT, CDR2 SNEGSKA (reference sequence). Losses at the gene ends were 6 bases for V and 0 bases for J; bases not matched to a gene: 4. The CDR3 loop reads CSAPTSGSSYEQYF. CDR3 DNA: TGCAGTGCACCTACTAGCGGGAGCTCCTACGAGCAGTACTTC.

This clonotype was detected many times. This chain links TRBV12-3 or TRBV12-4 with TRBJ1-2; the D gene is possibly TRBD1 (5 bases). This CDR3 comprises 14 residues. V lost 1 base to trimming and J lost 5 bases, with 11 bases between them. CDR3 bases: TGTGCCAGCAGTTTAGAGGCAGGGCAATATGGCTACACCTTC. Translating gives CASSLEAGQYGYTF.

This clonotype was detected ten times or more. The rearrangement links TRBV29-1 to TRBJ2-7; D call uncertain. Per germline, CDR1 SQVTM and CDR2 ANQGSEA. Trimming shortened V by 0 bases and J by 2 bases, and 5 bases separated the two germline ends. This CDR3 is built from 12 residues. DNA of the CDR3: TGCAGCGTTGAAGAGAAGCCCTACGAGCAGTACTTC. Translated, it gives CSVEEKPYEQYF.

At least ten counts were recorded for this clonotype. This sequence joins TRBV3-1 and TRBJ1-2; D is perhaps TRBD1 (6 bases). Per germline, CDR1 LGHDT and CDR2 YNNKEL (reference sequence). V dropped 0 bases and J dropped 7 bases, with 12 bases sitting between them. This CDR3 region has 14 residues. CDR3 nucleotide sequence: TGTGCCAGCAGCCAAGAAGGGGGAGTATTTGGCTACACCTTC. Its protein is CASSQEGGVFGYTF.

As concerns this clonotype: A far larger clone differs by one base, so this is likely a read error. The gene calls are TRBV29-1 and TRBJ2-1, with TRBD2 as a possible D gene (5 bases). The V end was cut by 7 bases, the J end by 10 bases, with 14 bases between. The CDR3 consists of 11 residues. Per the germline V gene, CDR1 is SQVTM and CDR2 is ANQGSEA. This CDR3 reads CSAGGTYEQFF. Written as DNA, the CDR3 is TGCAGCGCAGGAGGAACCTACGAGCAGTTCTTC.

At least ten counts were recorded for this clonotype. The chain employs TRBV28 and TRBJ2-1, with D uncertain. Trimming shortened V by 8 bases and J by 2 bases, and 10 bases separated the two germline ends. Germline-derived CDR1 and CDR2 are MDHEN and SYDVKM. The CDR3 has 13 residues. The CDR3 sequence: CASRGGAYNEQFF. The CDR3 nucleotides are TGTGCCAGCCGAGGCGGAGCCTACAATGAGCAGTTCTTC.

There are many counts of this clonotype. The V gene is TRBV7-6, the J gene TRBJ2-5, with 8 bases aligning to TRBD2. Germline V gene data show CDR1 as SGHVS and CDR2 as FNYEAQ. Unmatched junction bases numbered 3, after V lost 4 bases and J lost 5 bases. This CDR3 region has 13 residues. CDR3 amino acids: CASSSVAGETQYF. CDR3 DNA: TGTGCCAGCAGCTCGGTAGCGGGGGAGACCCAGTACTTC.

This sequence joins TRBV12-3 or TRBV12-4 and TRBJ2-7; possible D gene TRBD2, 6 bases. V was pared by 2 bases and J by 7 bases, with 18 bases between. CDR3 length equals 15 residues. The CDR3 nucleotides are TGTGCCAGCAGTTTAACCCCGGGAGTTGCGGGAGAGCAGTACTTC. Protein: CASSLTPGVAGEQYF.

This clonotype was picked up many times. The chain joins TRBV20-1 to TRBJ1-6, with a weak D call TRBD1 (6 bases). Germline CDR1 is DFQATT and CDR2 is SNEGSKA (reference sequence). CDR3 length: 17 residues. V lost 1 base, J lost 6 bases, and 19 bases lay in between. The CDR3 DNA reads as TGCAGTGCTAGAGTCCCTCTCTCAGGGGATCTTAATTCACCCCTCCACTTT. This gives the protein CSARVPLSGDLNSPLHF.

At least ten counts were recorded for this clonotype. The chain couples TRBV5-1 to TRBJ1-2, with D unresolved. CDR3 length equals 14 residues. V shed 0 bases and J shed 4 bases, with 10 bases lying between them. Germline V gene sequence: CDR1 SGHRS, CDR2 YFSETQ. For the CDR3, the DNA is TGCGCCAGCAGCTTGGGTCGCGTTGGCTATGGCTACACCTTC. It codes for CASSLGRVGYGYTF.

This clonotype was observed a few times. The chain has TRBV20-1 and TRBJ2-1; D is unclear. This CDR3 is built from 13 residues. V was cut by 6 bases and J by 0 bases, with 9 bases left in between. Germline V gives CDR1 DFQATT, CDR2 SNEGSKA (reference sequence). CDR3 nucleotides: TGCAGTGCCGCCGGCCACTCCTACAATGAGCAGTTCTTC. This gives the protein CSAAGHSYNEQFF.

For this clonotype: A much larger clone lies one base from this, so it may be a read error. The gene calls are TRBV6-5 and TRBJ2-3, with 9 bases identical to TRBD2. In germline, CDR1 is MNHEY, CDR2 SVGAGI. CDR3 length: 16 residues. V lost 2 bases, J lost 7 bases, and 10 bases stayed unmatched. CDR3 loop: CASSYPQRRGGHTQYF. As DNA, the CDR3 is TGTGCCAGCAGTTACCCCCAGAGGCGGGGGGGCCATACGCAGTATTTT.

Many counts were recorded for this clonotype. This chain links TRBV7-2 with TRBJ2-1; TRBD2 matches 9 bases. V dropped 1 base and J dropped 5; count of bases not matched to a gene: 12. The length of the CDR3 is 18 residues. CDR1 and CDR2 (germline): SGHTA, FQGNSA. CDR3 nucleotide sequence: TGTGCCAGCAGCTTAGAAGCCCCTTGGACTAGCGAGGACAATGAGCAGTTCTTC. Residues: CASSLEAPWTSEDNEQFF.